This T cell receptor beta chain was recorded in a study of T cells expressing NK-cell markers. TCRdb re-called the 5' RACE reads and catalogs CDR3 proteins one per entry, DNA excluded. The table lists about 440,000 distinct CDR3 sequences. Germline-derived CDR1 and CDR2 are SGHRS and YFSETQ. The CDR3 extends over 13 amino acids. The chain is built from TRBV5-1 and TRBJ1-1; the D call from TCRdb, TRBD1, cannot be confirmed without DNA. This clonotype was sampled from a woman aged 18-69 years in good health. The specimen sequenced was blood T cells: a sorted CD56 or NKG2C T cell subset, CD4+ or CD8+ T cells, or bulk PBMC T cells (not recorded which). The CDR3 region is CASSPYPGTEAFF.